The 17 T cell receptor beta chains below come from one sample, sequenced in a study of graft-versus-host responses after intestinal transplantation. The data were produced by immunoSEQ multiplex PCR, yet TCRdb's version contains in-frame clones alone and is incomplete. The repertoire holds 9,800 or so clones, about 81% seen once, with approximately 25% in the top ten. The authors processed graft tissue to release intraepithelial and lamina propria lymphocytes. Specimen: ileum tissue, collected around 500 days after intestinal transplant. Receptors were obtained from a human patient who received an intestinal transplant, so some T cells may come from the graft donor.

This clone was detected only a few times. The J gene is TRBJ2-5, the V gene TRBV7-9; D gene uncertain. Germline V gene sequence: CDR1 SEHNR, CDR2 FQNEAQ (reference sequence). Trimming pared 5 bases from V and 3 bases from J, leaving 10 bases between. This CDR3 has 13 amino acids. The CDR3 region is CASSKRSEETQYF. CDR3 nucleotides: TGTGCCAGCAGCAAGAGATCCGAAGAGACCCAGTACTTC.

V usage is TRBV5-5 and J usage is TRBJ1-5; the D gene is possibly TRBD1 (6 bases). V shed 0 bases and J shed 5 bases, with 15 bases lying between them. CDR3 length equals 16 residues. CDR1 SGHKS and CDR2 YYEKEE come from the germline V gene (reference sequence). CDR3 in DNA: TGTGCCAGCAGCTTGGTTCCGAACAGGGACTATCAGCCCCAGCATTTT. Encoded protein: CASSLVPNRDYQPQHF.

The chain couples TRBV6-1 to TRBJ1-4; maybe TRBD1 (5 bases). V gave up 6 bases and J gave up 8 bases, with 7 bases separating them. The CDR3 has 11 residues. Germline V gene lookup returns CDR1 MNHNS and CDR2 SASEGT. As DNA, the CDR3 is TGTGCCAGCAGCGAGGGGGAAAAACTGTTTTTT. Translated, it gives CASSEGEKLFF.

The CDR3 protein is CASSLTSGRLGEQYF. Written as DNA, the CDR3 is TGTGCCAGCAGCTTGACTAGCGGGAGGCTCGGCGAGCAGTACTTC. V usage is TRBV5-4 and J usage is TRBJ2-7; 12 nucleotides agree with TRBD2. The germline gives CDR1 SGHNT, CDR2 YYREEE (reference sequence). The CDR3 extends over 15 amino acids. Trimming at V came to 1 base and at J to 6 bases, leaving 5 bases not matched to a gene.

The CDR3 region has the DNA TGTGCTAGTGGCATGGACAGGGGAGGCTACGAGCAGTACTTC. This codes for CASGMDRGGYEQYF. V usage is TRBV12-5 and J usage is TRBJ2-7, with 9 bases that match TRBD1. CDR3 length: 14 residues. V shed 6 bases, J shed 3 bases, and the junction held 6 bases outside the gene matches. CDR1 and CDR2 (germline): LGHNT, FRNRAP.

DNA of the CDR3: TGTGCCAGCAGCCAGCGGAGCACAGATACGCAGTATTTT. Translation: CASSQRSTDTQYF. The chain recombines TRBV6-6 with TRBJ2-3, with D possibly TRBD2 on 5 matching bases. Germline CDR1 is MNHNY and CDR2 is SVGAGI (reference sequence). V dropped 6 bases and J dropped 0 bases, with 7 bases sitting between them. The CDR3 runs to 13 residues.

This clone was seen once. The chain has TRBV28 and TRBJ1-1; possible D gene TRBD1, 6 bases. With 3 bases removed from V and 4 bases from J, the gap between germline ends came to 12 bases. CDR1 and CDR2 (germline): MDHEN, SYDVKM. The CDR3 spans 14 residues. DNA of the CDR3: TGTGCCAGCAGTTTCTGGGGGCGCCTCACTGAAGCTTTCTTT. Residues: CASSFWGRLTEAFF.

The rearrangement joins TRBV28 to TRBJ2-7; TRBD2 matches at 10 bases. In germline, CDR1 is MDHEN, CDR2 SYDVKM. The CDR3 runs to 16 residues. Trimming took 6 bases from V and 4 from J; bases not matched to a gene: 12. The CDR3 DNA sequence: TGTGCCAGCAGCTTCCCCTCTCGAGCGGGAGGGTACGAGCAGTACTTC. It encodes CASSFPSRAGGYEQYF.

The chain combines TRBV19 with TRBJ2-7; 9 bases are shared with TRBD1. Germline assignment: CDR1 LNHDA and CDR2 SQIVND (reference sequence). V dropped 1 base and J dropped 3; count of bases not matched to a gene: 1. CDR3 size: 14 residues. CDR3 amino acids: CASSIGTGDYEQYF. The CDR3 nucleotides are TGTGCCAGTAGTATAGGGACAGGGGACTACGAGCAGTACTTC.

V gene TRBV10-3 combines with J gene TRBJ2-1; 8 bases are a match to TRBD1. This CDR3 spans 14 amino acids. Unmatched junction bases numbered 5, after V lost 4 bases and J lost 6 bases. Germline lookup yields CDR1 ENHRY and CDR2 SYGVKD. CDR3 in amino acids: CAISGDRRFNEQFF. The DNA of the CDR3 is TGTGCCATCAGTGGGGACAGGAGGTTCAATGAGCAGTTCTTC.

The rearrangement links TRBV29-1 to TRBJ2-3; 13 bases align to TRBD2. This CDR3 is 12 amino acids long. CDR1 is SQVTM and CDR2 is ANQGSEA in the germline V gene. V lost 8 bases to trimming and J lost 10 bases; unmatched junction nucleotides: 6. The CDR3 nucleotides are TGCAGCATCAGACTAGCGGGAGGCCCGCAGTATTTT. This encodes CSIRLAGGPQYF.

The chain links TRBV6-4 to TRBJ2-5; 13 bases map to TRBD2. This CDR3 contains 16 residues. V gave up 6 bases and J gave up 3 bases; unmatched junction bases: 7. Germline V gene lookup returns CDR1 MRHNA and CDR2 SNTAGT. The CDR3 DNA sequence: TGTGCCAGCAGAGAGCCGGGACTAGCGGGGAAAGAGACCCAGTACTTC. It codes for CASREPGLAGKETQYF.

This clone showed up just once. The rearrangement joins TRBV5-1 to TRBJ1-6; perhaps TRBD1 as D (6 bases). Trimming removed 0 bases from V and 9 bases from J, with 16 bases in between. Germline CDR1 is SGHRS and CDR2 is YFSETQ. CDR3 length equals 16 residues. CDR3 DNA sequence: TGCGCCAGCAGCTTGGAAGTCGGACAGCTGGGTTCACCCCTCCACTTT. It translates to CASSLEVGQLGSPLHF. The full variable domain, rest sourced from reference TRBV5-1 and TRBJ1-6, is KAGVTQTPRYLIKTRGQQVTLSCSPISGHRSVSWYQQTPGQGLQFLFEYFSETQRNKGNFPGRFSGRQFSNSRSEMNVSTLELGDSALYLCASSLEVGQLGSPLHFGNGTRLTVT.

The chain has TRBV7-2 and TRBJ2-5, with D uncertain. The DNA end is a closer match to TRBJ2-7, so the J assignment may be wrong. The CDR3 has 11 residues. The germline V gene encodes CDR1 SGHTA and CDR2 FQGNSA. The CDR3 region is CASSSTYEQYF. CDR3 bases: TGTGCCAGCAGCTCTACCTACGAGCAGTACTTC.

The chain combines TRBV6-6 with TRBJ2-1; weak D call: TRBD1 (5 bases). V lost 8 bases, J lost 6 bases, and 14 bases lay in between. The germline V gene encodes CDR1 MNHNY and CDR2 SVGAGI (reference sequence). The CDR3 is 13 amino acids. This CDR3 is CASEAGWVNEQFF. CDR3 nucleotide sequence: TGTGCCAGCGAGGCAGGGTGGGTCAATGAGCAGTTCTTC.

This chain uses TRBV6-5 with TRBJ1-4; no definite D call. V lost 2 bases, J lost 8 bases, and 9 bases lay in between. CDR1 is MNHEY, CDR2 SVGAGI, per germline. The CDR3 is 13 amino acids. CDR3 residues: CASSYGGPEKLFF. In nucleotides, the CDR3 is TGTGCCAGCAGTTACGGTGGCCCAGAAAAACTGTTTTTT.

The chain joins TRBV6-5 to TRBJ1-2; tentative D call: TRBD1 (6 bases). Trimming cost V 5 bases and J 7 bases, with 17 bases left between them. The germline V gene has CDR1 MNHEY and CDR2 SVGAGI. CDR3 length: 14 residues. CDR3: CASSPVGRGIGYTF. DNA for the CDR3: TGTGCCAGCAGTCCGGTTGGCAGGGGAATTGGCTACACCTTC.